What follows are 6 T cell receptor beta chains derived from one specimen sequenced in a study of T cells in Graves' hyperthyroidism and ophthalmopathy. Researchers amplified the TCR beta CDR3 regions from RNA transcripts. The primer set for the first-round RT-PCR of the TCR CDR3 was HTBI. From the multiplex PCR reads, TCRdb called clonotypes with MiXCR, one entry per CDR3 protein. The sample has around 250,000 distinct CDR3 sequences; 13% to 15% are singletons. Sample: blood. The receptors shown here come from a woman aged 35 to 49 with Graves' hyperthyroidism that later progressed to Graves' ophthalmopathy.

The J gene is TRBJ2-3, the V gene TRBV20-1, with D perhaps given as TRBD1 or TRBD2 (6 bases each). Trimming left V 7 bases short and J 0 bases short, with 14 bases between. The CDR3 runs to 14 residues. Germline CDR1 is DFQATT and CDR2 is SNEGSKA (reference sequence). The CDR3 reads CSESGALSTDTQYF. The CDR3 DNA is TGCAGTGAGTCGGGGGCCCTAAGCACAGATACGCAGTATTTT.

This clonotype was recorded many times. The chain is built from TRBV20-1 and TRBJ2-3; the D gene is possibly TRBD2 (6 bases). There are 12 residues in the CDR3. Looked up from germline, CDR1 is DFQATT and CDR2 is SNEGSKA (reference sequence). The V end was cut by 8 bases, the J end by 7 bases, with 16 bases between. The CDR3 DNA sequence: TGCAGTCTTCCGGGGGACGACTATACGCAGTATTTT. It translates to CSLPGDDYTQYF.

This clonotype was seen only a few times. V and J are TRBV20-1 and TRBJ1-6; D ambiguous. V dropped 0 bases and J dropped 9 bases, with 9 bases sitting between them. CDR1 is DFQATT, CDR2 SNEGSKA, per germline (reference sequence). The CDR3 length is 13 residues. The CDR3 nucleotides read TGCAGTGCTAGAGAGCTGGCTCTTTCACCCCTCCACTTT. It is translated as CSARELALSPLHF.

This clonotype has a count of ten or more. The chain carries TRBV18 and TRBJ2-2; 9 bases are a match to TRBD1. CDR1 and CDR2 from the germline V gene are KGHSH and LQKENI. The V gene end was trimmed by 1 base and the J gene end by 3 bases; junction bases not matched to a gene: 3. The CDR3 covers 16 residues. CDR3 sequence reads: CASSPLGQGYTGELFF. The CDR3 bases are TGTGCCAGCTCACCACTGGGACAGGGCTACACCGGGGAGCTGTTTTTT.

Concerning this clonotype itself: A much larger clone lies a single base off, so this may be a read error. The V call is TRBV4-2, the J call TRBJ2-7; TRBD1 is a possible D gene (5 bases). Trimming took 0 bases from V and 2 from J, leaving 11 bases between them. The CDR3 spans 15 residues. Germline CDR1 reads LGHNA; CDR2 reads YNFKEQ. The CDR3 sequence: CASSQDRGHAYEQYF. CDR3 bases: TGTGCCAGCAGCCAAGATCGAGGACACGCCTACGAGCAGTACTTC.

This clonotype was found many times. The chain combines TRBV5-6 with TRBJ1-2; D is possibly TRBD1 (5 bases). The CDR3 is made up of 15 amino acids. V gave up 0 bases and J gave up 8 bases, with 17 bases separating them. Germline-derived CDR1 and CDR2 are SGHDT and YYEEEE. CDR3 bases: TGTGCCAGCAGCTTGGCAGGGAGTCATGCCAACGGCTACACCTTC. As protein: CASSLAGSHANGYTF.